Below are 13 T cell receptor beta chains sequenced from a single sample in a study of cytomegalovirus exposure and HLA in healthy donors. With 60 Vbeta and 13 Jbeta primers, the PCR was carried out. Data came from immunoSEQ multiplex PCR; TCRdb stores just in-frame clones and leaves some out. Among fewer than 120,000 clones listed, 65% to 80% were seen once. Sequenced input: PBMCs. Source of these receptors: a woman between 55 and 75 years old in good health and CMV-seropositive.

This sequence joins TRBV4-2 and TRBJ2-1; D ambiguous. The CDR3 loop spans 16 amino acids. V was pared by 1 base and J by 3 bases, with 13 bases between. Germline V CDR1 and CDR2: LGHNA, YNFKEQ. This CDR3 is CASSQGPVELYNEQFF. CDR3 in DNA: TGTGCCAGCAGCCAAGGCCCCGTCGAGCTCTACAATGAGCAGTTCTTC.

This sequence joins TRBV5-1 and TRBJ2-1, with 11 nucleotides matching TRBD2. CDR3 size: 18 residues. The V gene's germline CDR1 is SGHRS and CDR2 YFSETQ. After removal of 4 bases from V and 10 bases from J, the junction contained 19 bases not matched to a gene. The CDR3, as DNA: TGCGCCAGCAGCCAACCCACTAGCGGGAGTACTTCGCAGTTAGAGCAGTTCTTC. Its protein product is CASSQPTSGSTSQLEQFF.

This clone was picked up one time. The J gene is TRBJ2-1, the V gene TRBV11-3; 9 nucleotides align to TRBD2. Trimming at V came to 5 bases and at J to 4 bases, leaving 3 bases not matched to a gene. The CDR3 spans 14 residues. Germline lookup yields CDR1 SGHNT and CDR2 YENEEA. The chain's CDR3 is CASSPSGVYNEQFF. CDR3 nucleotide sequence: TGTGCCAGCAGCCCTAGCGGGGTTTACAATGAGCAGTTCTTC. Using reference TRBV11-3 and TRBJ2-1 for the parts outside the CDR3, the full variable domain is EAGVVQSPRYKIIEKKQPVAFWCNPISGHNTLYWYLQNLGQGPELLIRYENEEAVDDSQLPKDRFSAERLKGVDSTLKIQPAELGDSAVYLCASSPSGVYNEQFFGPGTRLTVL.

The gene calls are TRBV18 and TRBJ2-5; 13 positions match TRBD2. After removal of 6 bases from V and 4 bases from J, the junction contained 8 bases not matched to a gene. This CDR3 contains 16 residues. CDR1 KGHSH and CDR2 LQKENI come from the germline V gene. In DNA form, the CDR3 reads TGTGCCAGCTCGCGACTAGCGGGGGGTTCTCCAGAGACCCAGTACTTC. The encoded protein is CASSRLAGGSPETQYF. The whole variable domain, filled in from reference TRBV18 and TRBJ2-5, reads NAGVMQNPRHLVRRRGQEARLRCSPMKGHSHVYWYRQLPEEGLKFMVYLQKENIIDESGMPKERFSAEFPKEGPSILRIQQVVRGDSAAYFCASSRLAGGSPETQYFGPGTRLLVL.

This clone has a handful of counts. The gene calls are TRBV5-4 and TRBJ2-2; perhaps TRBD2 as D (5 bases). V shed 4 bases and J shed 5 bases, with 15 bases lying between them. The CDR3 is 15 residues long. Looked up from germline, CDR1 is SGHNT and CDR2 is YYREEE (reference sequence). The chain's CDR3 is CASSPGVSETGELFF. CDR3 sequence (DNA): TGTGCCAGCAGCCCCGGGGTTAGCGAGACCGGGGAGCTGTTTTTT. Drawing the rest from reference TRBV5-4 and TRBJ2-2, the complete variable domain is ETGVTQSPTHLIKTRGQQVTLRCSSQSGHNTVSWYQQALGQGPQFIFQYYREEENGRGNFPPRFSGLQFPNYSSELNVNALELDDSALYLCASSPGVSETGELFFGEGSRLTVL.

The CDR3 loop is CASTLQGRGKETQYF. CDR3 sequence (DNA): TGTGCCAGCACCCTTCAGGGGCGGGGGAAAGAGACCCAGTACTTC. The V call is TRBV28, the J call TRBJ2-5, with TRBD2 as a possible D gene (7 bases). CDR1 MDHEN and CDR2 SYDVKM come from the germline V gene. CDR3 length: 15 amino acids. Trimming took 7 bases from V and 3 from J, leaving 18 bases between them.

This chain connects TRBV11-3 to TRBJ2-1; 12 bases map to TRBD2. Losses at the gene ends were 5 bases for V and 8 bases for J; bases not matched to a gene: 10. Looked up from germline, CDR1 is SGHNT and CDR2 is YENEEA. The CDR3 loop spans 16 amino acids. The CDR3 DNA follows: TGTGCCAGCAGCCCGTCTAGCGGGAGGGCCACACATGAGCAGTTCTTC. Translated: CASSPSSGRATHEQFF. The whole variable domain, remainder taken from reference TRBV11-3 and TRBJ2-1, is EAGVVQSPRYKIIEKKQPVAFWCNPISGHNTLYWYLQNLGQGPELLIRYENEEAVDDSQLPKDRFSAERLKGVDSTLKIQPAELGDSAVYLCASSPSSGRATHEQFFGPGTRLTVL.

The chain is built from TRBV27 and TRBJ2-5, with TRBD2 as a possible D gene (9 bases). This CDR3 contains 19 residues. CDR1 is MNHEY, CDR2 SMNVEV, per germline (reference sequence). Trimming shortened V by 5 bases and J by 4 bases, and 29 bases separated the two germline ends. CDR3 residues: CASSALTGVRAGGVETQYF. In DNA, the CDR3 is TGTGCCAGCAGTGCCTTGACAGGGGTTCGGGCGGGAGGGGTAGAGACCCAGTACTTC.

The chain combines TRBV2 with TRBJ1-2, with D unresolved. The CDR3 runs 13 residues. The V end lost 6 bases, the J end lost 4 bases, and 12 bases lay between the germline ends. Per germline, CDR1 SNHLY and CDR2 FYNNEI. The chain's CDR3 is CASRATSGYGYTF. CDR3 nucleotide sequence: TGTGCCAGCAGAGCCACATCGGGCTATGGCTACACCTTC.

V and J are TRBV5-1 and TRBJ2-5; 14 bases match TRBD2. This CDR3 has 16 residues. Germline assignment: CDR1 SGHRS and CDR2 YFSETQ. The ends lost 4 bases at V and 5 bases at J; junction bases unmatched: 7. CDR3 loop: CASSPGLAGDSETQYF. CDR3 nucleotide sequence: TGCGCCAGCAGCCCGGGACTAGCGGGAGATTCCGAGACCCAGTACTTC.

The gene calls are TRBV10-3 and TRBJ2-3; 10 nucleotides match TRBD2. The V segment lost 6 bases and the J segment 5 bases; nucleotides outside the gene matches: 8. The CDR3 is 15 amino acids. Germline loops: CDR1 ENHRY, CDR2 SYGVKD. The CDR3 sequence is CAISDLAGVGDTQYF. Written as DNA, the CDR3 is TGTGCCATCAGCGATCTAGCGGGAGTAGGAGATACGCAGTATTTT.

A note on this clone: The same CDR3 can be traced to other DNA sequences in this sample. The chain combines TRBV27 with TRBJ2-3; TRBD1 agrees at 9 bases. This CDR3 region has 14 residues. The germline V gene encodes CDR1 MNHEY and CDR2 SMNVEV (reference sequence). With V trimmed by 5 bases and J by 4 bases, 4 bases remained unmatched. DNA for the CDR3: TGTGCCAGCAGTCCCGGGACAGGGCCAGATACGCAGTATTTT. Its protein product is CASSPGTGPDTQYF.

J is TRBJ2-5 and V is TRBV28; D remains ambiguous. The J call may be mistaken, given a closer DNA end match to TRBJ2-7. The CDR3 covers 14 residues. From germline, CDR1 is MDHEN and CDR2 SYDVKM. CDR3 coding DNA: TGTGCCAGCAGTTTGGGTAACCCTAGGATCGAGCAGTACTTC. Protein product: CASSLGNPRIEQYF.